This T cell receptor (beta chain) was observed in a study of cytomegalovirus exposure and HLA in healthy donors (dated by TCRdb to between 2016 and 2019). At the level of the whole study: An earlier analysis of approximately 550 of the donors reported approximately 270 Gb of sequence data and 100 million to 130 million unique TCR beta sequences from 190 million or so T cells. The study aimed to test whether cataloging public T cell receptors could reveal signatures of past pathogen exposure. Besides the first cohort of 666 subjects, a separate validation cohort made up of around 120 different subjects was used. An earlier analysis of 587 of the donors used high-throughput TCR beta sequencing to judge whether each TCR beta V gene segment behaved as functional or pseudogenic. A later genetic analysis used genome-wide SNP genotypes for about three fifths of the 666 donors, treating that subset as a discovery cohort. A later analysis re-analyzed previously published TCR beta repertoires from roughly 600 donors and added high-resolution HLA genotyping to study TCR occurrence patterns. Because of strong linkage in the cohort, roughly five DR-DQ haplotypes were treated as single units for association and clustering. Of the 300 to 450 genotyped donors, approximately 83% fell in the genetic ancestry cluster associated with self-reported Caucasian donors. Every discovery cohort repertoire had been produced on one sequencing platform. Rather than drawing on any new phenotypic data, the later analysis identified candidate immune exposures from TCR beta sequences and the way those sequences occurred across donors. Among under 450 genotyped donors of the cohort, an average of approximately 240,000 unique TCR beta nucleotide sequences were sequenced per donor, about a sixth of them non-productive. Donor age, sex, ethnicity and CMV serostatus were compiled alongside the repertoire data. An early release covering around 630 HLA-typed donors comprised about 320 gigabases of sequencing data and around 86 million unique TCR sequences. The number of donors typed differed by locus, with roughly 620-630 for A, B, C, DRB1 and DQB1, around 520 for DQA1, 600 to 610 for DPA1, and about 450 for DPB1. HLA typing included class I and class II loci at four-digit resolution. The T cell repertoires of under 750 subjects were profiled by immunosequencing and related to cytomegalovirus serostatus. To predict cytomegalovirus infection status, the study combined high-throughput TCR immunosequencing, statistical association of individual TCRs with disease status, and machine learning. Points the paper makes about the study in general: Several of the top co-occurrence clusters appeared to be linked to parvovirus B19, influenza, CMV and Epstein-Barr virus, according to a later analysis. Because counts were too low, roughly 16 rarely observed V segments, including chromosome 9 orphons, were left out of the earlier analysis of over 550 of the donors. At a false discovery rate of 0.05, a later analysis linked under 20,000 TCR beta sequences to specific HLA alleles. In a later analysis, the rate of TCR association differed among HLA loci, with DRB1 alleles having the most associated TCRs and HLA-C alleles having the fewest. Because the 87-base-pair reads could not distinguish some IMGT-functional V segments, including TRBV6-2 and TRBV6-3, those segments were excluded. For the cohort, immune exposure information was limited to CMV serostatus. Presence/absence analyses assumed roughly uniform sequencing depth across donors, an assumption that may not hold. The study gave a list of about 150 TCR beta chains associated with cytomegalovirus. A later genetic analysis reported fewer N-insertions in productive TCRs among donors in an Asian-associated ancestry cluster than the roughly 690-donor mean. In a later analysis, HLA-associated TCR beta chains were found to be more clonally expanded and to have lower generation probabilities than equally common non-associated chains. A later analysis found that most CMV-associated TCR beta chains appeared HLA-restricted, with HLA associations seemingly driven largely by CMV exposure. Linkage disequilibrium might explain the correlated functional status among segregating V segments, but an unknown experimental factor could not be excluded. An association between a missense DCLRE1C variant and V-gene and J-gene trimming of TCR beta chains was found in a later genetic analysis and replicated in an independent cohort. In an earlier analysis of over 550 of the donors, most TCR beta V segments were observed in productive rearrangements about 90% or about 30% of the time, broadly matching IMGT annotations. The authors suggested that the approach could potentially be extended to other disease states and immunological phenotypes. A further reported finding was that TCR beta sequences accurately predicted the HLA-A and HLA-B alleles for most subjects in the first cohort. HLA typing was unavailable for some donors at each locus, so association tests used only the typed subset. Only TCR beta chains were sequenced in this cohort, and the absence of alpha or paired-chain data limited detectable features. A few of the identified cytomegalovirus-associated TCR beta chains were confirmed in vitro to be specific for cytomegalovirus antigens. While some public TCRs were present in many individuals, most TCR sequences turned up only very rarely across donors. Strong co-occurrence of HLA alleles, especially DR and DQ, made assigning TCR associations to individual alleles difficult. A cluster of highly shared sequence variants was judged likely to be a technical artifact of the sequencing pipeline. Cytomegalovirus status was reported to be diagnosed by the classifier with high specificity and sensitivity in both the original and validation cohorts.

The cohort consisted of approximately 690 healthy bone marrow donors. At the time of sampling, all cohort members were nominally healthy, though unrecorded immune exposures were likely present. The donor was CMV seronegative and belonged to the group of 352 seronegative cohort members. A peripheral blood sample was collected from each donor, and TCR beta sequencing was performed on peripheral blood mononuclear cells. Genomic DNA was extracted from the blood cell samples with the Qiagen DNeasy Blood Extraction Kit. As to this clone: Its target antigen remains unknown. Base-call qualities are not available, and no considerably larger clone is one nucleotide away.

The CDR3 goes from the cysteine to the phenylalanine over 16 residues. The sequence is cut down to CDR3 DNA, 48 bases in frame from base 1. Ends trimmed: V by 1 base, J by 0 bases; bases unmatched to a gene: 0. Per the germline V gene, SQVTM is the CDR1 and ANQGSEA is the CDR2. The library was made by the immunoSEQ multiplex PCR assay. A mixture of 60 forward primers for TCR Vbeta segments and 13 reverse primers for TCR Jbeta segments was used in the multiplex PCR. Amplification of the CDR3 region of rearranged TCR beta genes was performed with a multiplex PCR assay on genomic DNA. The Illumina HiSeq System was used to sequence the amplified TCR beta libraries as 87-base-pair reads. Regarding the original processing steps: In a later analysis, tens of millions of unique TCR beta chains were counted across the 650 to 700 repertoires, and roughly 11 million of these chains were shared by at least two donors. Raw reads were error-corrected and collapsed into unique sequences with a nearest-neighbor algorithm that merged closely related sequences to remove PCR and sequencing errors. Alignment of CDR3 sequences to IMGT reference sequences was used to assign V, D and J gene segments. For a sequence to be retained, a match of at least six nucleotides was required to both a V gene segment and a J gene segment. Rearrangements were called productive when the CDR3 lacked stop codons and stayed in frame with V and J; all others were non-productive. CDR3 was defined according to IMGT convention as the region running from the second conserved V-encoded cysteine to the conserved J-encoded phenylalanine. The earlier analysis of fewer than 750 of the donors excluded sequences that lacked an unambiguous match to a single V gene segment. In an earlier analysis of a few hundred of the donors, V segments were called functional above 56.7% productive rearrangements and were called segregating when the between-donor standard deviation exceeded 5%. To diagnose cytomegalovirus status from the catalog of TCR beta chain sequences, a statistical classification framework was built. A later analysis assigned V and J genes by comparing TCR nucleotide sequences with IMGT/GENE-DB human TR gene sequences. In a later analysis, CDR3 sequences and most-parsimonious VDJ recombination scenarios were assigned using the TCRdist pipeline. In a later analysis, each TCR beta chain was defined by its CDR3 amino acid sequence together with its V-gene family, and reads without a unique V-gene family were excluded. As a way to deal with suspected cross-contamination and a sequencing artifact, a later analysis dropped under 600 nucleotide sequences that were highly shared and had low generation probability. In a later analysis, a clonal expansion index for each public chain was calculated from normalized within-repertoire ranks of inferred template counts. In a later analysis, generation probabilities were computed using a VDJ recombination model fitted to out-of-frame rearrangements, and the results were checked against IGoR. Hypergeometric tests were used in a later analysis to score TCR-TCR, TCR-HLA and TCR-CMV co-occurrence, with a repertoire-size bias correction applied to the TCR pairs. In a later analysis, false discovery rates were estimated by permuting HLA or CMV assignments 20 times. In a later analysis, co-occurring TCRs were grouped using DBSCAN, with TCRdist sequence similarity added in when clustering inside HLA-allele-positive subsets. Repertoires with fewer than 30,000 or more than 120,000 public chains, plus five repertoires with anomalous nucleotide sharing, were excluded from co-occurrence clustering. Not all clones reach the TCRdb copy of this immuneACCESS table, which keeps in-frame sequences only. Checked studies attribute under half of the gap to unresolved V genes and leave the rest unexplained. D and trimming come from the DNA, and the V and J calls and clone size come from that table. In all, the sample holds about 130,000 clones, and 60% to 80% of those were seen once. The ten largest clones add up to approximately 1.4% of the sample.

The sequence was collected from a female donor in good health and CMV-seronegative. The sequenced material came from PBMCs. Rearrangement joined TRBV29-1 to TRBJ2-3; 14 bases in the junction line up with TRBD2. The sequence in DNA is TGCAGCGTTGAAGGGACTAGCGGGAGGAGCACAGATACGCAGTATTTT. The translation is CSVEGTSGRSTDTQYF.